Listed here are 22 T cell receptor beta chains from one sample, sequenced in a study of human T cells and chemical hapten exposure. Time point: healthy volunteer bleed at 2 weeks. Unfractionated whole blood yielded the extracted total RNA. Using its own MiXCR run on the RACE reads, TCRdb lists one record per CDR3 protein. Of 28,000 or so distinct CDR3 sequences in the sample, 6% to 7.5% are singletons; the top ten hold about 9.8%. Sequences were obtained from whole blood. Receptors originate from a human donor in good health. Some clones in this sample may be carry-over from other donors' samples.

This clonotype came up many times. For the CDR3, the DNA is TGTGCCAGCAGCGTAGATGCGAGCAGGGGCCATGGCTACACCTTC. Translating gives CASSVDASRGHGYTF. The chain links TRBV9 to TRBJ1-2, with D possibly being TRBD1 (6 bases). CDR3 length: 15 amino acids. The germline CDR1 and CDR2 sequences are SGDLS and YYNGEE. Trimming took off 0 bases at V and 6 bases at J, with 15 bases between the two ends.

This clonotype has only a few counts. This CDR3 is CASSVVGSGANVLTF. CDR3 nucleotide sequence: TGTGCCAGCAGCGTAGTTGGGTCTGGGGCCAACGTCCTGACTTTC. The chain couples TRBV9 to TRBJ2-6; unclear D gene. The CDR3 length is 15 residues. The germline V gene has CDR1 SGDLS and CDR2 YYNGEE. The V and J ends lost 0 bases and 1 base respectively, with 5 bases between them. Complete variable domain (other parts from reference TRBV9 and TRBJ2-6): DSGVTQTPKHLITATGQRVTLRCSPRSGDLSVYWYQQSLDQGLQFLIQYYNGEERAKGNILERFSAQQFPDLHSELNLSSLELGDSALYFCASSVVGSGANVLTFGAGSRLTVL.

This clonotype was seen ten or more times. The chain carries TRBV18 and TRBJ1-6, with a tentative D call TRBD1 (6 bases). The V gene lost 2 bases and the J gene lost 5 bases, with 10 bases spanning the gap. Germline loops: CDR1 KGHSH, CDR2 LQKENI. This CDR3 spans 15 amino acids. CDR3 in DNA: TGTGCCAGCTCACCAAAAGGGGGGGATAATTCACCCCTCCACTTT. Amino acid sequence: CASSPKGGDNSPLHF.

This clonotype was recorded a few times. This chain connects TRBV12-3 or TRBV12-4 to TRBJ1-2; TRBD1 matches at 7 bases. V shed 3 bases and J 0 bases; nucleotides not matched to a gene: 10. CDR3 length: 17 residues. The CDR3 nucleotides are TGTGCCAGCAGTTTGGGACAGCGAATTTTCTCTAACTATGGCTACACCTTC. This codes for CASSLGQRIFSNYGYTF.

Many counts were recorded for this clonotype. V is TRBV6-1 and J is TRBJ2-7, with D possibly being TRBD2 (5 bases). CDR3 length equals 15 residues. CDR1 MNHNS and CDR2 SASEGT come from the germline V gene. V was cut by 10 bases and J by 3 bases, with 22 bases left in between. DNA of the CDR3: TGTGCCACCGCGCCAACCTTTGGGAGAGACTACGAGCAGTACTTC. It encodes CATAPTFGRDYEQYF.

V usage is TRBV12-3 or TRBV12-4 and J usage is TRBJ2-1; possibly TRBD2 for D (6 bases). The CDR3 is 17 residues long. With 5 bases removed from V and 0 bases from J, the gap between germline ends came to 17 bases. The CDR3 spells CASSPGLLDYSYNEQFF. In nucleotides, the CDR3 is TGTGCCAGCAGTCCCGGACTCTTGGACTACTCCTACAATGAGCAGTTCTTC.

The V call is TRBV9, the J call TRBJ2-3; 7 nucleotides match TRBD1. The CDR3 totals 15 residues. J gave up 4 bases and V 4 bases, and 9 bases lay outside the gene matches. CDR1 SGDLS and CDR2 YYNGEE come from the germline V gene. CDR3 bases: TGTGCCAGCAGCCCACGACAGGGATCCGCAGATACGCAGTATTTT. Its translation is CASSPRQGSADTQYF.

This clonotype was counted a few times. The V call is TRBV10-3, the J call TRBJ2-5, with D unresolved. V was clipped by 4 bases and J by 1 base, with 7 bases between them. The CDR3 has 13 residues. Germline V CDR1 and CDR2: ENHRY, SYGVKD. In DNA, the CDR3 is TGTGCCATCAGTGGACGGGCCCAAGAGACCCAGTACTTC. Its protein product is CAISGRAQETQYF.

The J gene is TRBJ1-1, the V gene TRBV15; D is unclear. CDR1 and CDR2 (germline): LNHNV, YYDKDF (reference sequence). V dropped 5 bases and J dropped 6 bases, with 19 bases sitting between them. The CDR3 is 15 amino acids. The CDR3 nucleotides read TGTGCCACCAGCGAACAGCTCCAGGCGGCAGCTGAAGCTTTCTTT. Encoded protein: CATSEQLQAAAEAFF.

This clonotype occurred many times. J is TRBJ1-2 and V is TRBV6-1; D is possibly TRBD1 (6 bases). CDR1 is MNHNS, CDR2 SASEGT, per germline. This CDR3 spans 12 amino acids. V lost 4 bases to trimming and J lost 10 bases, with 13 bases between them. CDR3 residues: CASSATGRVYTF. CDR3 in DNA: TGTGCCAGCAGTGCGACAGGCCGAGTCTACACCTTC.

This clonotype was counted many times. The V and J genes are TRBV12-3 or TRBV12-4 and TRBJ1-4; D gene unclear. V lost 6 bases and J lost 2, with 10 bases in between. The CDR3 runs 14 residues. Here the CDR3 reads CASRGQETNEKLFF. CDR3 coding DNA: TGTGCCAGCAGGGGTCAAGAGACTAATGAAAAACTGTTTTTT.

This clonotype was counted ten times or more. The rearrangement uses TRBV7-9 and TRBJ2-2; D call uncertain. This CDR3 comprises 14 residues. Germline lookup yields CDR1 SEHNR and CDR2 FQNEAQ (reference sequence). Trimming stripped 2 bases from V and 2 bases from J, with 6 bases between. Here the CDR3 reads CASSLSLNTGELFF. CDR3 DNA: TGTGCCAGCAGCTTATCCCTAAACACCGGGGAGCTGTTTTTT.

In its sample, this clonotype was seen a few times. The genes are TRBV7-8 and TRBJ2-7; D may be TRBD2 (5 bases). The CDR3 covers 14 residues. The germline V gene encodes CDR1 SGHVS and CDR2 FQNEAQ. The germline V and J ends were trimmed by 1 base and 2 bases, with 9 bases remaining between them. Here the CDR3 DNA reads TGTGCCAGCAGCTTAGGGGAGATCGCCTACGAGCAGTACTTC. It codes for CASSLGEIAYEQYF.

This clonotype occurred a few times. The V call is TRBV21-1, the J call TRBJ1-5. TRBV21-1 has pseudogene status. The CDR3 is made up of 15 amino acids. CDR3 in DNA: TGTGCCAGCAGCAAGGGCCCGGCGGGCAATCAGCCCCAGCATTTT. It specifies CASSKGPAGNQPQHF.

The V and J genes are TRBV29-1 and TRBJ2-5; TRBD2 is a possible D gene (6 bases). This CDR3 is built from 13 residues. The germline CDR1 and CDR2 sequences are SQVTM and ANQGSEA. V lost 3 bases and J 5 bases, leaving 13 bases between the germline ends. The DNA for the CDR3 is TGCAGCGTTGAGGCGGGGAAAAGGGAGACCCAGTACTTC. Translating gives CSVEAGKRETQYF.

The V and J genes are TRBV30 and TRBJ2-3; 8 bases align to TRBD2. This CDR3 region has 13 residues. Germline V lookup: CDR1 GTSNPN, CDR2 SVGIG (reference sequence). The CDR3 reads CARSGGSTDTQYF. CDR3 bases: TGTGCTAGAAGCGGGGGTAGCACAGATACGCAGTATTTT.

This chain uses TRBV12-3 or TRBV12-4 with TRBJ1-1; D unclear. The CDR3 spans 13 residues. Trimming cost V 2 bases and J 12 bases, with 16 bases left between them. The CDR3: CASSLSGGVSPFF. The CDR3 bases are TGTGCCAGCAGTTTAAGCGGAGGTGTCTCTCCTTTCTTT.

CDR3 DNA sequence: TGCAGTGCTAGACGGGGCACTATTAATGAAAAACTGTTTTTT. It yields the protein CSARRGTINEKLFF. The chain recombines TRBV20-1 with TRBJ1-4, with D possibly being TRBD1 (5 bases). Germline V gives CDR1 DFQATT, CDR2 SNEGSKA (reference sequence). V gave up 2 bases and J gave up 4 bases, with 11 bases separating them. CDR3 length equals 14 residues.

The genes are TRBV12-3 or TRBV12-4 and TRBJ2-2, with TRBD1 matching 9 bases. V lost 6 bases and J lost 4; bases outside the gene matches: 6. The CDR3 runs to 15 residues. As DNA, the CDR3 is TGTGCCAGCAGCCCGGGACAGGGAAGCACCGGGGAGCTGTTTTTT. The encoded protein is CASSPGQGSTGELFF.

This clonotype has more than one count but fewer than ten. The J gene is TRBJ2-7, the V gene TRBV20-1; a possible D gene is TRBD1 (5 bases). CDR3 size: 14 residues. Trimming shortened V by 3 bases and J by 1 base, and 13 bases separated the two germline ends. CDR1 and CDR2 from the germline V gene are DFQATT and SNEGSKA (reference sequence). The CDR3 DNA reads TGCAGTGCTAGTGAGGCAGGGTGTTCCTACGAGCAGTACTTC. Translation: CSASEAGCSYEQYF.

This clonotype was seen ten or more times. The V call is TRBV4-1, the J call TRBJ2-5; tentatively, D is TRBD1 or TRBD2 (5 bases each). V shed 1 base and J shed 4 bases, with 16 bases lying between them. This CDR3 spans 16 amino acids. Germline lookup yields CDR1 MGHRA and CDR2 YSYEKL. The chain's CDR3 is CASSQVLGRVPETQYF. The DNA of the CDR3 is TGCGCCAGCAGCCAAGTTTTGGGGCGGGTACCAGAGACCCAGTACTTC.

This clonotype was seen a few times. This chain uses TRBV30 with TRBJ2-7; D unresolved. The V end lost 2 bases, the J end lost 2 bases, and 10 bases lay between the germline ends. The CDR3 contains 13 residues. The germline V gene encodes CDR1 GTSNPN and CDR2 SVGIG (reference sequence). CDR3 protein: CAWSPATAYEQYF. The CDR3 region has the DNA TGTGCCTGGAGTCCGGCGACCGCCTACGAGCAGTACTTC.